Listed below are T cell receptor beta chains from one sample, sequenced in a study of blood T cell repertoires in COVID-19. Some clones are missing from TCRdb's copy, which holds only in-frame ones; the method was immunoSEQ multiplex PCR. The repertoire holds 300,000 to 400,000 clones, with roughly 90% as singletons. Specimen: PBMCs or T cells enriched from blood (not recorded which). Receptor source: a man aged 55 to 70 who had recovered from COVID-19. CDR3s include the opening cysteine and the closing phenylalanine or tryptophan. A D gene is named only where the DNA matches it firmly. Rows may omit the clone size; those that give it use once, few, many or a size class.

>TRBD2|-|TRBV27|TRBJ2-1
TGTGCCAGCAGAGAAGCGGGACTCAATGAGCAGTTCTTC
CASREAGLNEQFF
>TRBD1|-|TRBV5-1|TRBJ1-2
TGCGCCAGCAGCCCGGGACAGGGTTCCAACTATGGCTACACCTTC
CASSPGQGSNYGYTF
>-|-|TRBV18|TRBJ2-2
TGTGCCAGCTCACCAGGGCAGGCGCGGGAGCTGTTTTTT
CASSPGQARELFF
>TRBD2|once|TRBV4-1|TRBJ2-5
TGCGCCAGCAGCCAGGGGGGGAGAGAGACCCAGTACTTC
CASSQGGRETQYF
>TRBD2|-|TRBV4-1|TRBJ2-7
TGCGCCAGCAGCCAAGATCCTGGGTTGGGAGGGGCCCACGAGCAGTACTTC
CASSQDPGLGGAHEQYF
>TRBD1|-|TRBV5-6|TRBJ2-3
TGTGCCAGCAGACGCCGCGGGACAGGGGGTGCCACAGATACGCAGTATTTT
CASRRRGTGGATDTQYF
>TRBD2|-|TRBV9|TRBJ2-1
TGTGCCAGCAGCGTAGGCGGGAGCCCCTCCTACAATGAGCAGTTCTTC
CASSVGGSPSYNEQFF
>TRBD1|-|TRBV11-3|TRBJ1-5
TGTGCCAGCAGCTTGAAAGGGGGCAGGGTGATCCAGCCCCAGCATTTT
CASSLKGGRVIQPQHF
>-|-|TRBV9|TRBJ2-1
TGTGCCAGCAGCGCAAATCCCCAGGGCGTATCCTACAATGAGCAGTTCTTC
CASSANPQGVSYNEQFF
>-|few|TRBV5-4|TRBJ2-7
TGTGCCAGCAGCTACGGGGGGCGAGATGACGAGCAGTACTTC
CASSYGGRDDEQYF
>TRBD1|-|TRBV11-3|TRBJ2-1
TGTGCCAGCAGCTCATATGAGACAGGGAATGAGCAGTTCTTC
CASSSYETGNEQFF
>TRBD1|-|TRBV27|TRBJ1-2
TGTGCCAGCACCCGGGACAGGGGGCTTGGCTACACCTTC
CASTRDRGLGYTF
>-|once|TRBV28|TRBJ1-5
TGTGCCAGCAGTCCACCGGGCGGGCTCGATCAGCCCCAGCATTTT
CASSPPGGLDQPQHF
>-|-|TRBV3-1/TRBV3-2|TRBJ1-3
TGTGCCAGCAGCCAAGGGAGTTGGAGCTCTGGAAACACCATATATTTT
CASSQGSWSSGNTIYF
>-|-|TRBV11-2|TRBJ2-7
TGTGCCAGCAGCTTAAAAGCAGGGCCCTACGAGCAGTACTTC
CASSLKAGPYEQYF
>TRBD1|-|TRBV27|TRBJ1-5
TGTGCCAGCAGGCCACTTACAGGGGGCGTGGGACAGCCCCAGCATTTT
CASRPLTGGVGQPQHF
>-|-|TRBV28|TRBJ1-5
TGTGCCAGCAGGTACGGAGGAGGTCAGCCCCAGCATTTT
CASRYGGGQPQHF
>TRBD1|-|TRBV4-1|TRBJ1-1
TGCGCCAGCAGGTCACAGGGGGACGCAATGAACACTGAAGCTTTCTTT
CASRSQGDAMNTEAFF
>TRBD1|once|TRBV29-1|TRBJ2-7
TGCAGCGTTGAACATCGGGGCAGGGGGCGCGAGCAGTACTTC
CSVEHRGRGREQYF
>TRBD1|once|TRBV28|TRBJ1-4
TGTGCCAGCAACTCAAAGGGGACAGGGAACGAAAAACTGTTTTTT
CASNSKGTGNEKLFF
>TRBD1|-|TRBV28|TRBJ2-2
TGTGCCAGCAGTTTAAGGATGAGGGGGCGCATCGGGGAGCTGTTTTTT
CASSLRMRGRIGELFF
>-|-|TRBV2|TRBJ2-3
TGTGCCAGCGCCAACTTAGGCACAGATACGCAGTATTTT
CASANLGTDTQYF
>TRBD2|-|TRBV11-1|TRBJ2-3
TGTGCCAGCAGCTTAGCGCTACTAGCGGGAGATGGGGCAGATACGCAGTATTTT
CASSLALLAGDGADTQYF
>-|-|TRBV5-8|TRBJ1-5
TGTGCCAGCAGCTTGGTCCTAAACAGCAATCAGCCCCAGCATTTT
CASSLVLNSNQPQHF
>-|-|TRBV19|TRBJ2-1
TGTGCCAGTAGTATAGAAACAGGATACAATGAGCAGTTCTTC
CASSIETGYNEQFF
>-|-|TRBV11-2|TRBJ2-3
TGTGCCAGCAGCTCAGTCAGGAGCACAGATACGCAGTATTTT
CASSSVRSTDTQYF
>TRBD1|-|TRBV6-1|TRBJ1-5
TGTGCCAGCAGTGAACCACCGGGACAGGGGGCTAGTATCTATCATTGGGAAAATCAGCCCCAGCATTTT
CASSEPPGQGASIYHWENQPQHF
>-|-|TRBV7-2|TRBJ2-3
TGTGCCAGCAGCTTAGTTTTTGCGGGTGGTGGGCCCACAGATACGCAGTATTTT
CASSLVFAGGGPTDTQYF
>-|-|TRBV28|TRBJ2-3
TGTGCCACCAAGACTGGCGAGCCTACGCAGTATTTT
CATKTGEPTQYF
>-|once|TRBV7-3|TRBJ2-2
TGTGCCAGCAGCTTACCAGGGGCGCACACCGGGGAGCTGTTTTTT
CASSLPGAHTGELFF
>-|-|TRBV6-1|TRBJ1-1
TGTGCCAGCAGGGAAGGGGGTACGGGAACTGAAGCTTTCTTT
CASREGGTGTEAFF
>-|-|TRBV9|TRBJ2-2
TGTGCCAGCAGCGTAGCGGCCAACCCTAGGACTCCCTCAACCGGGGAGCTGTTTTTT
CASSVAANPRTPSTGELFF